Sequencing of this T cell receptor beta chain was carried out in a study of T-cell memory formation after mild COVID-19. Study-wide background: Largely donor-specific TCR clusters were found.

Barcoded TCR alpha and TCR beta cDNA libraries with UMIs came from 5'RACE using constant-segment primers. From the 5' RACE reads, TCRdb called clonotypes with MiXCR, one entry per CDR3 protein. The sample records 450,000 or so distinct CDR3 sequences, more than 20% being singletons. Overall study results and limits: Clones shrinking between day 15 and 85 showed a balanced CD4/CD8 split, and those that grew later tilted toward CD4+.

V lost 7 bases and J 1 base, leaving 7 bases between the germline ends. Germline CDR1 is SNHLY and CDR2 is FYNNEI. CDR3 size: 13 residues. This clonotype has only a few counts. Its antigen is not identified. Sequencing was performed on PBMCs or a T cell subset sorted from them (not recorded which). The chain joins TRBV2 to TRBJ1-4; possibly TRBD1 for D (6 bases). This TCR was recovered from an adult woman who had mild COVID-19 (a few samples of this study predate the infection). Cell type and time point are not known. CDR3 protein: CASIRGTNEKLFF. CDR3 DNA: TGTGCCAGCATCAGGGGAACTAATGAAAAACTGTTTTTT.